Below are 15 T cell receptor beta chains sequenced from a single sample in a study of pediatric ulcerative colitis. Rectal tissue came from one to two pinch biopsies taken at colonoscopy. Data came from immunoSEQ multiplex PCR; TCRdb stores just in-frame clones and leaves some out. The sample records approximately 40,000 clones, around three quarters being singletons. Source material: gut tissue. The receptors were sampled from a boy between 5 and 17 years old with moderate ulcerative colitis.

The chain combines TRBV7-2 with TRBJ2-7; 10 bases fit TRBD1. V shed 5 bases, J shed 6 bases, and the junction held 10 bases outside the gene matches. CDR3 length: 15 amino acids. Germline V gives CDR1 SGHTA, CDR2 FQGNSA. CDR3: CASSRSRGTGAEQYF. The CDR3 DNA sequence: TGTGCCAGCAGCCGTTCGAGAGGGACAGGGGCCGAGCAGTACTTC.

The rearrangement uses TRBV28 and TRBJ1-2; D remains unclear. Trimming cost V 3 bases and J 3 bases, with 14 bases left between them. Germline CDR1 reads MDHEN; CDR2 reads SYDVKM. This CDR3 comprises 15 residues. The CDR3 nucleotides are TGTGCCAGCAGTTTTAATGAGGTTTCTTACTATGGCTACACCTTC. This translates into CASSFNEVSYYGYTF.

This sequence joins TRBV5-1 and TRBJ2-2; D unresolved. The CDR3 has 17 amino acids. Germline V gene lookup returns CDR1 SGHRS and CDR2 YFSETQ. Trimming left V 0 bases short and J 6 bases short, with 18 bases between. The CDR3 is CASSLAPGHGPAGELFF. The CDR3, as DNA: TGCGCCAGCAGCTTGGCCCCAGGTCACGGGCCAGCCGGGGAGCTGTTTTTT.

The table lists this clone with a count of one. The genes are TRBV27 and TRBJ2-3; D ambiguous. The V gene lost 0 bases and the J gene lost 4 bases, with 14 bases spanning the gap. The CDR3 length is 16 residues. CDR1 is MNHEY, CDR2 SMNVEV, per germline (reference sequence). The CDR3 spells CASSLSMLDQSDTQYF. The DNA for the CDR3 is TGTGCCAGCAGTTTATCGATGCTGGACCAGTCAGATACGCAGTATTTT.

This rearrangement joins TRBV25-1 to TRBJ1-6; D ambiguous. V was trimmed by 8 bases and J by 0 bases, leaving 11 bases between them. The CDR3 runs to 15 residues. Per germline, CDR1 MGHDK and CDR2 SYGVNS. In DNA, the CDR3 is TGTGCCAGCGGAATGGGTAGCTCCTATAATTCACCCCTCCACTTT. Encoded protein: CASGMGSSYNSPLHF.

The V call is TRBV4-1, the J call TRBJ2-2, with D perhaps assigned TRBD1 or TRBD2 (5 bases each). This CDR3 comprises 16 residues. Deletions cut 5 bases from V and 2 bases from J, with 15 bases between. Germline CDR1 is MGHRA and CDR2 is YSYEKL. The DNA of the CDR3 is TGCGCCAGCAGCGCGTACGACAGCGGAAACACCGGGGAGCTGTTTTTT. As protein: CASSAYDSGNTGELFF.

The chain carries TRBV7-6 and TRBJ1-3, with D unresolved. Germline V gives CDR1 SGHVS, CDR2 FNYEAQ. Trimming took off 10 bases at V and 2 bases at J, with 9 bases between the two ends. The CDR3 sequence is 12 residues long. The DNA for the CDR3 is TGTGCCACCATAGCCCCTGGAAACACCATATATTTT. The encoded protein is CATIAPGNTIYF.

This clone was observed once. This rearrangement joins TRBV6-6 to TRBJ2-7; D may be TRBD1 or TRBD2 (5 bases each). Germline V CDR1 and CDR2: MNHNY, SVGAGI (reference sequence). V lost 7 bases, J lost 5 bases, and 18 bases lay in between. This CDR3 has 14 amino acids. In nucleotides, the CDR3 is TGTGCCAGCATGGGACCCGGGCCCAACGACGAGCAGTACTTC. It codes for CASMGPGPNDEQYF.

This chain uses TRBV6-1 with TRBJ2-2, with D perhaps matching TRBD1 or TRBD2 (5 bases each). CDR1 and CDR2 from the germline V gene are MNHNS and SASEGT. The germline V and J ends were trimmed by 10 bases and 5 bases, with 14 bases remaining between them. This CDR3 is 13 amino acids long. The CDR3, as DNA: TGTGCCACCAATCAGGGACGGACCGGGGAGCTGTTTTTT. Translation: CATNQGRTGELFF.

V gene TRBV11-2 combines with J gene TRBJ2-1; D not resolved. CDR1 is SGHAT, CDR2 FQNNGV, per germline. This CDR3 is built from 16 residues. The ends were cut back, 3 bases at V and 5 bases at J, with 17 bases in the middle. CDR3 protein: CASSFHYRGLDNEQFF. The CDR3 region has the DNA TGTGCCAGCAGCTTTCACTACCGCGGCCTTGACAATGAGCAGTTCTTC.

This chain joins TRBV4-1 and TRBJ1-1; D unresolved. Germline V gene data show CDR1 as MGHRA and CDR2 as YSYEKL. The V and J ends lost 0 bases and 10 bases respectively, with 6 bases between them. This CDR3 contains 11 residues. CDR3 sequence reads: CASSQEWIAFF. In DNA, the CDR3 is TGCGCCAGCAGCCAAGAGTGGATAGCTTTCTTT.

CDR3 sequence (DNA): TGTGCCAGCAGCTTGACAGGCCAACTAGCCAAAAACATTCAGTACTTC. Translating gives CASSLTGQLAKNIQYF. V usage is TRBV5-6 and J usage is TRBJ2-4; weak D call: TRBD1 (5 bases). There are 16 residues in the CDR3. Per the germline V gene, CDR1 is SGHDT and CDR2 is YYEEEE. V gave up 1 base and J gave up 0 bases, with 11 bases separating them.

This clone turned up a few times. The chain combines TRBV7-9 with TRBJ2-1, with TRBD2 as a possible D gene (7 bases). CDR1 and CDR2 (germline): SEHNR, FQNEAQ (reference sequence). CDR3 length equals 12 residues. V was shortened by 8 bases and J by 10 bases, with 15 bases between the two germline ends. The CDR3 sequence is CASVGGLTEQFF. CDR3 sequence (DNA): TGTGCCAGCGTGGGGGGGCTTACAGAGCAGTTCTTC.

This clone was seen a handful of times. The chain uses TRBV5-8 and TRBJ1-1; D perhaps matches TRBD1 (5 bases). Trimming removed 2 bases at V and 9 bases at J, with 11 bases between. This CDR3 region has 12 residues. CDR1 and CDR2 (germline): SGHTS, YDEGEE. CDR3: CASSFEGRQAFF. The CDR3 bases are TGTGCCAGCAGCTTCGAGGGGCGGCAAGCTTTCTTT.

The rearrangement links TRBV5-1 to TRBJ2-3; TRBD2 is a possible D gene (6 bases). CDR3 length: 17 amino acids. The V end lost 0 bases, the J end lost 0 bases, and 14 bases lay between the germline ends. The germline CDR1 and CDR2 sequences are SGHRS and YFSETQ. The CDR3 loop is CASSLGGDGSSTDTQYF. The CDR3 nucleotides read TGCGCCAGCAGCTTGGGGGGTGACGGGAGCAGCACAGATACGCAGTATTTT.